The next 14 T cell receptor beta chains were all read from a single sample in a study of cytomegalovirus exposure and HLA in healthy donors. The assay was immunoSEQ multiplex PCR, and TCRdb's table has in-frame clones only and misses some. The sample shows 120,000 or so clones, about nine tenths of them seen only once. What was sequenced was PBMCs. These receptors all come from a man younger than 35 in good health and CMV-seronegative.

The chain has TRBV5-1 and TRBJ1-3, with D possibly TRBD1 on 6 matching bases. The germline gives CDR1 SGHRS, CDR2 YFSETQ. This CDR3 contains 15 residues. V was clipped by 4 bases and J by 1 base, with 12 bases between them. The CDR3 spells CASSPTGSSGNTIYF. In DNA form, the CDR3 reads TGCGCCAGCAGCCCAACAGGGTCGTCTGGAAACACCATATATTTT.

The chain carries TRBV5-1 and TRBJ2-3; tentatively, D is TRBD1 (6 bases). Trimming left V 4 bases short and J 3 bases short, with 9 bases between. The CDR3 sequence is 13 residues long. CDR1 and CDR2 from the germline V gene are SGHRS and YFSETQ. The CDR3 coding sequence is TGCGCCAGCAGCACGACAGGAACAGATACGCAGTATTTT. It is translated as CASSTTGTDTQYF.

The chain joins TRBV15 to TRBJ1-5; 8 bases match TRBD1. J lost 2 bases, V lost 3 bases, and 6 bases had no gene match. Per germline, CDR1 LNHNV and CDR2 YYDKDF (reference sequence). The CDR3 runs 16 residues. CDR3 in amino acids: CATSRDRTGRNQPQHF. DNA for the CDR3: TGTGCCACCAGCAGGGATAGGACAGGGCGCAATCAGCCCCAGCATTTT.

CDR3 protein: CASSQGRDRNTEAFF. CDR3 nucleotide sequence: TGCGCCAGCAGCCAAGGTCGAGATCGGAACACTGAAGCTTTCTTT. This chain joins TRBV4-1 and TRBJ1-1, with D unclear. V was pared by 1 base and J by 1 base, with 10 bases between. The germline gives CDR1 MGHRA, CDR2 YSYEKL. CDR3 length equals 15 residues.

This chain links TRBV5-5 with TRBJ2-7, with 8 bases fitting TRBD1. Germline values: CDR1 SGHKS, CDR2 YYEKEE (reference sequence). This CDR3 comprises 14 residues. V dropped 4 bases and J dropped 4; count of bases not matched to a gene: 7. This chain's CDR3 is CASSPGTGDYEQYF. The CDR3 DNA reads as TGTGCCAGCAGCCCCGGGACAGGAGATTACGAGCAGTACTTC.

Only one count was recorded for this clone. This chain uses TRBV5-1 with TRBJ2-5, with a tentative D call TRBD2 (6 bases). The CDR3 sequence is 15 residues long. The ends were cut back, 5 bases at V and 4 bases at J, with 18 bases in the middle. The germline CDR1 and CDR2 sequences are SGHRS and YFSETQ. The CDR3 sequence is CASSSHLAGLETQYF. The CDR3, as DNA: TGCGCCAGCAGTTCACATCTCGCGGGATTAGAGACCCAGTACTTC.

V gene TRBV4-1 combines with J gene TRBJ2-2, with D possibly TRBD2 on 5 matching bases. Deletions cut 0 bases from V and 7 bases from J, with 15 bases between. This CDR3 spans 16 amino acids. Germline values: CDR1 MGHRA, CDR2 YSYEKL. CDR3 in amino acids: CASSQEADLRIGELFF. The CDR3 nucleotides read TGCGCCAGCAGCCAAGAAGCGGACCTTCGGATCGGGGAGCTGTTTTTT.

The chain's CDR3 is CASSSERGGPGNTIYF. The CDR3 nucleotides are TGTGCCAGCAGTTCCGAGAGGGGGGGGCCTGGAAACACCATATATTTT. The J gene is TRBJ1-3, the V gene TRBV6-5; D may be TRBD1 (6 bases). The CDR3 consists of 16 residues. V lost 4 bases, J lost 2 bases, and 15 bases lay in between. Germline V lookup: CDR1 MNHEY, CDR2 SVGAGI.

J is TRBJ2-1 and V is TRBV28, with 9 bases that match TRBD2. The CDR3 runs to 19 residues. V lost 3 bases, J lost 5 bases, and 17 bases stayed unmatched. From germline, CDR1 is MDHEN and CDR2 SYDVKM. CDR3 sequence (DNA): TGTGCCAGCAGTTTGACCAGAAACACAGCGGGAGGACGAAACAATGAGCAGTTCTTC. Translated, it gives CASSLTRNTAGGRNNEQFF.

The sample holds one count of this clone. CDR3 sequence (DNA): TGTGCCAGCAGCGTAACGGGGATCCCCTATGGCTACACCTTC. It is translated as CASSVTGIPYGYTF. The J gene is TRBJ1-2, the V gene TRBV9; D is undetermined. V was clipped by 1 base and J by 4 bases, with 11 bases between them. In germline, CDR1 is SGDLS, CDR2 YYNGEE. The CDR3 is 14 residues long.

The V gene is TRBV5-4, the J gene TRBJ2-2; weak D call: TRBD2 (6 bases). V gave up 0 bases and J gave up 0 bases, with 12 bases separating them. CDR1 is SGHNT, CDR2 YYREEE, per germline (reference sequence). The CDR3 runs 17 residues. The CDR3 sequence: CASSLDSSGANTGELFF. In DNA form, the CDR3 reads TGTGCCAGCAGCTTGGATTCCTCGGGAGCGAACACCGGGGAGCTGTTTTTT.

V gene TRBV7-7 combines with J gene TRBJ2-2, with TRBD2 identical over 10 bases. Germline-derived CDR1 and CDR2 are SSHAT and FNYEAQ (reference sequence). V lost 6 bases and J lost 4; bases outside the gene matches: 11. CDR3 length: 17 amino acids. The CDR3 loop is CASSPLALAGVTGELFF. The CDR3 coding sequence is TGTGCCAGCAGTCCCCTGGCGCTAGCGGGGGTCACCGGGGAGCTGTTTTTT.

The rearrangement links TRBV5-4 to TRBJ1-1; perhaps TRBD1 as D (6 bases). This CDR3 comprises 12 residues. The V and J ends lost 4 bases and 7 bases respectively, with 11 bases between them. CDR1 and CDR2 from the germline V gene are SGHNT and YYREEE (reference sequence). This CDR3 reads CASSPQGYEAFF. CDR3 DNA sequence: TGTGCCAGCAGCCCACAGGGTTATGAAGCTTTCTTT.

The J gene is TRBJ1-1, the V gene TRBV21-1; the DNA was not compared with TRBD1, the D call given in the table. TRBV21-1 is a pseudogene locus. The CDR3 has 16 amino acids. The CDR3 DNA reads TGTGCCAGCAGCAAAGAGGAGGGGGCATCTAGCACTGAAGCTTTCTTT. Amino acid sequence: CASSKEEGASSTEAFF.